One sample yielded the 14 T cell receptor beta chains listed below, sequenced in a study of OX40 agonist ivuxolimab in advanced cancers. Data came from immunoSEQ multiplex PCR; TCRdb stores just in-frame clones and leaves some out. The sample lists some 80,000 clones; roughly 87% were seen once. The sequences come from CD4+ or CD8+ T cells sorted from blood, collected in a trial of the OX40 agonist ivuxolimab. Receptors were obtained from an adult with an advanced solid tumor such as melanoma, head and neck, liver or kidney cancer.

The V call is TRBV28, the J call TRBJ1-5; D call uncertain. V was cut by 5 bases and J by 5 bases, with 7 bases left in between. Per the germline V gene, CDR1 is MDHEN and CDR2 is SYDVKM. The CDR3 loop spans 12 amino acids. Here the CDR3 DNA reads TGTGCCAGCAGTCTTACCTATCAGCCCCAGCATTTT. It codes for CASSLTYQPQHF.

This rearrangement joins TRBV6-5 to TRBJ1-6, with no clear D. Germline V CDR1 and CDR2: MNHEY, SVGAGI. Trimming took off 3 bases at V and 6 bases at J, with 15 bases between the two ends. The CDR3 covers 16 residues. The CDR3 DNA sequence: TGTGCCAGCAGTTATGAAGGCCTAAGCGCTAATTCACCCCTCCACTTT. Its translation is CASSYEGLSANSPLHF.

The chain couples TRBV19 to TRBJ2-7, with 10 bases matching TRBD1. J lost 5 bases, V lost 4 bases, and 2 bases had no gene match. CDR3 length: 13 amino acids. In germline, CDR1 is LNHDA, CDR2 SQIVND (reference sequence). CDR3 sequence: CASSRDRGDEQYF. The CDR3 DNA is TGTGCCAGTAGTAGGGACAGGGGCGACGAGCAGTACTTC. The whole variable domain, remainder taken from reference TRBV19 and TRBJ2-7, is DGGITQSPKYLFRKEGQNVTLSCEQNLNHDAMYWYRQDPGQGLRLIYYSQIVNDFQKGDIAEGYSVSREKKESFPLTVTSAQKNPTAFYLCASSRDRGDEQYFGPGTRLTVT.

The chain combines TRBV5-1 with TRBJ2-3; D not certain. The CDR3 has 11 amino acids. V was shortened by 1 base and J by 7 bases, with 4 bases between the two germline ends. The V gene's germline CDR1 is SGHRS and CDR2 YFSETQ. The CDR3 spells CASSLMYTQYF. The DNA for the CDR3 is TGCGCCAGCAGCTTGATGTATACGCAGTATTTT. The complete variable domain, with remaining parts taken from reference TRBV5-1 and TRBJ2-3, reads KAGVTQTPRYLIKTRGQQVTLSCSPISGHRSVSWYQQTPGQGLQFLFEYFSETQRNKGNFPGRFSGRQFSNSRSEMNVSTLELGDSALYLCASSLMYTQYFGPGTRLTVL.

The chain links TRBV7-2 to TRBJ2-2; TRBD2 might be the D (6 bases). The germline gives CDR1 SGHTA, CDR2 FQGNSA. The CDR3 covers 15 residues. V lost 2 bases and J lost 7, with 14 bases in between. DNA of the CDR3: TGTGCCAGCAGCTTATGGGGGGTCCTCAACGGGGAGCTGTTTTTT. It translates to CASSLWGVLNGELFF.

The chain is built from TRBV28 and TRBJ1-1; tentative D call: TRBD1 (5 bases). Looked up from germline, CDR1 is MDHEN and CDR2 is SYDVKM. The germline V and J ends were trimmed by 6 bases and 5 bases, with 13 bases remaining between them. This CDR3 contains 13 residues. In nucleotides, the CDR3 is TGTGCCAGCAGACCAGGGTTGCGGACTGAAGCTTTCTTT. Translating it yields CASRPGLRTEAFF. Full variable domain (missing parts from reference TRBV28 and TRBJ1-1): DVKVTQSSRYLVKRTGEKVFLECVQDMDHENMFWYRQDPGLGLRLIYFSYDVKMKEKGDIPEGYSVSREKKERFSLILESASTNQTSMYLCASRPGLRTEAFFGQGTRLTVV.

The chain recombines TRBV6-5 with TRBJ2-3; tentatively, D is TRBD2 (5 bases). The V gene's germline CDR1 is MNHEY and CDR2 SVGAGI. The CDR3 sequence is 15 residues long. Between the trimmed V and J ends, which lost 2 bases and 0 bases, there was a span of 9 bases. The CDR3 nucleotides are TGTGCCAGCAGTTACAAGGGCGGGAGCACAGATACGCAGTATTTT. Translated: CASSYKGGSTDTQYF.

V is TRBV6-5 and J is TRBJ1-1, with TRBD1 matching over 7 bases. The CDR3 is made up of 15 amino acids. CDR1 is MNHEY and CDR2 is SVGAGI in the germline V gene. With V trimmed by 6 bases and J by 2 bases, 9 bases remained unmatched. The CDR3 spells CASSFDRAGNTEAFF. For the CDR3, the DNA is TGTGCCAGCAGCTTTGACAGGGCTGGAAACACTGAAGCTTTCTTT.

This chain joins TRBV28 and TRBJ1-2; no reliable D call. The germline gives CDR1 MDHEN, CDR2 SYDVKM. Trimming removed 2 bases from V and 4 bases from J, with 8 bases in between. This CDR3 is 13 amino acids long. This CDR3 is CASSLGRIYGYTF. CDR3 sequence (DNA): TGTGCCAGCAGTTTAGGACGGATCTATGGCTACACCTTC.

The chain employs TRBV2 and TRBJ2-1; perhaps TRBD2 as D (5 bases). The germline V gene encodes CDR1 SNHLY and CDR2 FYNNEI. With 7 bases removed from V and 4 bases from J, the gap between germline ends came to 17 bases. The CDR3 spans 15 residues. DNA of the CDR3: TGTGCCAGCATGCGGGTTCTCCTGGGGTACAATGAGCAGTTCTTC. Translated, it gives CASMRVLLGYNEQFF.

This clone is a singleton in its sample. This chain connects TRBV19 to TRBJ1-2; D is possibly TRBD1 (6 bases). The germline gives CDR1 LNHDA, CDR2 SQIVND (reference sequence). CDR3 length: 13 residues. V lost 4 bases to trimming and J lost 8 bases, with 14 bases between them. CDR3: CASSRTASRGYTF. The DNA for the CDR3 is TGTGCCAGTAGTAGGACAGCCTCGAGGGGCTACACCTTC.

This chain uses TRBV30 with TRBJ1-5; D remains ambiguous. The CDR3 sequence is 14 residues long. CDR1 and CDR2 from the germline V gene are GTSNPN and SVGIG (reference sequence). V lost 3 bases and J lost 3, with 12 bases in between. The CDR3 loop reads CAWSLAANNQPQHF. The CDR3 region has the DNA TGTGCCTGGAGCCTGGCAGCAAACAATCAGCCCCAGCATTTT.

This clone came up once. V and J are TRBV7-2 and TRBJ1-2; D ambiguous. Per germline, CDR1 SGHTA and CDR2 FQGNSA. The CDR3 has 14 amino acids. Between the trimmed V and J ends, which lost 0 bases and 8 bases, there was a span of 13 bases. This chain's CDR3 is CASSLALIVGGYTF. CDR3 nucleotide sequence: TGTGCCAGCAGCTTAGCCCTCATCGTGGGGGGCTACACCTTC. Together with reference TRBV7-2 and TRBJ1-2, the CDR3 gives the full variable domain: GAGVSQSPSNKVTEKGKDVELRCDPISGHTALYWYRQSLGQGLEFLIYFQGNSAPDKSGLPSDRFSAERTGGSVSTLTIQRTQQEDSAVYLCASSLALIVGGYTFGSGTRLTVV.

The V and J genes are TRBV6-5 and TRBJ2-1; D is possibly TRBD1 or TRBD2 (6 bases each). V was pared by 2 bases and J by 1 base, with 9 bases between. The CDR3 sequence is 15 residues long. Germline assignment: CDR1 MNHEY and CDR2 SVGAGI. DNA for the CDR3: TGTGCCAGCAGTTACGGGGGGCCTTCCTACAATGAGCAGTTCTTC. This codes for CASSYGGPSYNEQFF.